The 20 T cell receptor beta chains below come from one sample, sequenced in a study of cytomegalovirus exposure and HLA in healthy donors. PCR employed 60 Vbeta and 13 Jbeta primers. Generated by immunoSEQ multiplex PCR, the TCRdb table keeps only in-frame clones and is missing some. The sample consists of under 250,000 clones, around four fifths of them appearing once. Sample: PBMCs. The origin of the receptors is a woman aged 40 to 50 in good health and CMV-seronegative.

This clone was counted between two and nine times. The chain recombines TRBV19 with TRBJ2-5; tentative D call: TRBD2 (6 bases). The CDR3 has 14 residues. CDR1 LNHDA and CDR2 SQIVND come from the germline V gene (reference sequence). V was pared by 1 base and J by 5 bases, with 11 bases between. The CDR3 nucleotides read TGTGCCAGTAGTATAGCCCCTAGCGTGGAGACCCAGTACTTC. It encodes CASSIAPSVETQYF.

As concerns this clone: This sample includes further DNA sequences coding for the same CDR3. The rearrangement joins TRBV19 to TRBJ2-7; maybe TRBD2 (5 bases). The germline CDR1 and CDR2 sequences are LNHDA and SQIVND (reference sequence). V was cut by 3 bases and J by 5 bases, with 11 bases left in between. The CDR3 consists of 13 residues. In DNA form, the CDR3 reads TGTGCCAGTAGTATCGGCCTAGCCGACGAGCAGTACTTC. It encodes CASSIGLADEQYF.

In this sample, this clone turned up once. CDR3 protein: CASSFNTGQPQHF. For the CDR3, the DNA is TGTGCCAGCAGTTTCAATACGGGTCAGCCCCAGCATTTT. The V and J genes are TRBV28 and TRBJ1-5; the D is unclear. The V gene lost 3 bases and the J gene lost 6 bases, with 9 bases spanning the gap. This CDR3 comprises 13 residues. Germline V gene data show CDR1 as MDHEN and CDR2 as SYDVKM.

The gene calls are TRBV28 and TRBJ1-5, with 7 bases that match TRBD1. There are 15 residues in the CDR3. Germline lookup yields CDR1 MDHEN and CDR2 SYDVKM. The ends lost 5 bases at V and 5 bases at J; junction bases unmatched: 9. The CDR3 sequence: CASSPADRDHQPQHF. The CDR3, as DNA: TGTGCCAGCAGTCCCGCTGACAGGGATCATCAGCCCCAGCATTTT.

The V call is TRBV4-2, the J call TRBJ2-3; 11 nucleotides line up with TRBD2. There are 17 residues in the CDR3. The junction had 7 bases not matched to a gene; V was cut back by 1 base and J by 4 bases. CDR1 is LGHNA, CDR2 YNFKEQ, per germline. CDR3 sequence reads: CASSQVAGGPMSDTQYF. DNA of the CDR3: TGTGCCAGCAGCCAAGTAGCGGGAGGGCCAATGTCAGATACGCAGTATTTT.

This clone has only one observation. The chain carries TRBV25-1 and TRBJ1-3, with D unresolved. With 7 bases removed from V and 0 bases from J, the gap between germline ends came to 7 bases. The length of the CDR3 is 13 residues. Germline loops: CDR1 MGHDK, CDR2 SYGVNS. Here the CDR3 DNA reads TGTGCCAGCACTAACCTCTCTGGAAACACCATATATTTT. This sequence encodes CASTNLSGNTIYF. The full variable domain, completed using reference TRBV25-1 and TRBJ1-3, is EADIYQTPRYLVIGTGKKITLECSQTMGHDKMYWYQQDPGMELHLIHYSYGVNSTEKGDLSSESTVSRIRTEHFPLTLESARPSHTSQYLCASTNLSGNTIYFGEGSWLTVV.

Here the CDR3 DNA reads TGTGCCAGCAAATTACAGGGGAAGGGCTACGAGCAGTACTTC. Amino acid sequence: CASKLQGKGYEQYF. This chain uses TRBV27 with TRBJ2-7, with 7 bases identical to TRBD1. V was pared by 7 bases and J by 3 bases, with 9 bases of the junction left unmatched. The CDR3 is 14 residues long. Germline CDR1 is MNHEY and CDR2 is SMNVEV (reference sequence).

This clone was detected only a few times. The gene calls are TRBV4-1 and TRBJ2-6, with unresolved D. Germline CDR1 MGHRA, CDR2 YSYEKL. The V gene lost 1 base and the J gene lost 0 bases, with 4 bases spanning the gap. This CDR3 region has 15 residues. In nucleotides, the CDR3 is TGCGCCAGCAGCCAAGTCCTCTCTGGGGCCAACGTCCTGACTTTC. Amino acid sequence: CASSQVLSGANVLTF.

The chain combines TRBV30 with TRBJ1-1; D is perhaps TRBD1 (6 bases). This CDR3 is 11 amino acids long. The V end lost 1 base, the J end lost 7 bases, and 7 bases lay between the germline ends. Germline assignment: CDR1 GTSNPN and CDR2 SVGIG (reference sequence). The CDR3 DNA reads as TGTGCCTGGAGTGAGGGGGTTGAAGCTTTCTTT. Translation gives CAWSEGVEAFF.

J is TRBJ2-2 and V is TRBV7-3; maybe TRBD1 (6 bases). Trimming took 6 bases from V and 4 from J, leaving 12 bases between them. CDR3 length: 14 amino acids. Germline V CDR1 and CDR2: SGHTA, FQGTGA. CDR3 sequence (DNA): TGTGCCAGCAGTCCGGACAGACCCACCGGGGAGCTGTTTTTT. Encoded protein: CASSPDRPTGELFF.

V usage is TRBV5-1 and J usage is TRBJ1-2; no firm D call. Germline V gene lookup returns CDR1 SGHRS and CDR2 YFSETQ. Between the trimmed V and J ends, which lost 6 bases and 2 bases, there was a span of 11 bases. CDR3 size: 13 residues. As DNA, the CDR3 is TGCGCCAGCAAGGAGCAGCTGAACTATGGCTACACCTTC. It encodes CASKEQLNYGYTF. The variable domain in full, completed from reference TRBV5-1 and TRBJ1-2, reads KAGVTQTPRYLIKTRGQQVTLSCSPISGHRSVSWYQQTPGQGLQFLFEYFSETQRNKGNFPGRFSGRQFSNSRSEMNVSTLELGDSALYLCASKEQLNYGYTFGSGTRLTVV.

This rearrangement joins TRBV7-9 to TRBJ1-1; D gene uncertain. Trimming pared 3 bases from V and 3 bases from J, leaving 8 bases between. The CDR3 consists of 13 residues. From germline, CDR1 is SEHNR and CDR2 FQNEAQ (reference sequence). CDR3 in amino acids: CASSLTGDTEAFF. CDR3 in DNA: TGTGCCAGCAGCTTGACCGGAGACACTGAAGCTTTCTTT.

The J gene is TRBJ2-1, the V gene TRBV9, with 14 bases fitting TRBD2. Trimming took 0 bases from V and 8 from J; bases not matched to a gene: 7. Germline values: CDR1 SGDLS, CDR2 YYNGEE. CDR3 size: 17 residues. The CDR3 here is CASSVGLAGGPEHEQFF. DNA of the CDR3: TGTGCCAGCAGCGTAGGACTAGCGGGAGGGCCCGAGCATGAGCAGTTCTTC.

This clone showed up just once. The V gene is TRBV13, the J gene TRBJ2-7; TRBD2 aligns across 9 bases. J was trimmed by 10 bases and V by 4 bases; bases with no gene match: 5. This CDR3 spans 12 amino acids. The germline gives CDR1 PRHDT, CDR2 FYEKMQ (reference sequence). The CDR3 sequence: CASSSVSGSQYF. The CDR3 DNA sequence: TGTGCCAGCAGCTCGGTTAGCGGGAGTCAGTACTTC. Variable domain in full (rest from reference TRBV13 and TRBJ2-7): AAGVIQSPRHLIKEKRETATLKCYPIPRHDTVYWYQQGPGQDPQFLISFYEKMQSDKGSIPDRFSAQQFSDYHSELNMSSLELGDSALYFCASSSVSGSQYFGPGTRLTVT.

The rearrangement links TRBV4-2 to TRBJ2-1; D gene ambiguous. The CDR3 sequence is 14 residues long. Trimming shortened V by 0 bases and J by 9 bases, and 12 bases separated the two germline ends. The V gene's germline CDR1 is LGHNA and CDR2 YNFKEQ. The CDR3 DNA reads TGTGCCAGCAGCCAAGATCTCTGGAGCGCTGAGCAGTTCTTC. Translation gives CASSQDLWSAEQFF.

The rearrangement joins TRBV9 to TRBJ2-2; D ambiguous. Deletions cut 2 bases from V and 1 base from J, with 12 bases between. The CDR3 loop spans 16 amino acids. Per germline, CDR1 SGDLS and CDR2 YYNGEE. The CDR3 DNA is TGTGCCAGCAGCGTCCGAATAAACAGGAACACCGGGGAGCTGTTTTTT. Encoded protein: CASSVRINRNTGELFF.

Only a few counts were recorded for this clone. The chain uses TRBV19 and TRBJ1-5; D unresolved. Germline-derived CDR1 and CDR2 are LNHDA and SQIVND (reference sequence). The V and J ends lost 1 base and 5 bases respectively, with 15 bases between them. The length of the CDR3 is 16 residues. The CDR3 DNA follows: TGTGCCAGTAGTATAGCTGCCCGAGGCAAGTATCAGCCCCAGCATTTT. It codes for CASSIAARGKYQPQHF.

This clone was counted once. In DNA, the CDR3 is TGTGCCAGCAGTTTTGACAGCTATGGCTACACCTTC. Translation: CASSFDSYGYTF. This rearrangement joins TRBV28 to TRBJ1-2; TRBD1 is a possible D gene (5 bases). Germline V gene lookup returns CDR1 MDHEN and CDR2 SYDVKM. V lost 3 bases and J lost 4, with 6 bases in between. CDR3 length: 12 amino acids.

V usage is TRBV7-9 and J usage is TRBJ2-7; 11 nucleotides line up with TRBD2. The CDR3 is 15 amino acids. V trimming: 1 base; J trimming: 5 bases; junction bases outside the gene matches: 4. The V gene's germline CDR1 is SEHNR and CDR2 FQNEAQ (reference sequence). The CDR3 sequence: CASSLGLAGTHEQYF. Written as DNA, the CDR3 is TGTGCCAGCAGCTTAGGACTAGCGGGAACTCACGAGCAGTACTTC.

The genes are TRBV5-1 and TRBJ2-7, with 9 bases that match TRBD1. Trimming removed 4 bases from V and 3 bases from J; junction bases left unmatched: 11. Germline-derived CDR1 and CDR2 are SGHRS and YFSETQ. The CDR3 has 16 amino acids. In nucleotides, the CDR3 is TGCGCCAGCAGCGGAATCCCGGGACAGGGCGACTACGAGCAGTACTTC. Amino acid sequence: CASSGIPGQGDYEQYF.